This T cell receptor (beta chain) originates from a study of beta chain features in type 1 diabetes. Findings of the study overall: For type 1 diabetes patients, VDJ junctions showed fewer insertions and more deletions.

Since all of the isolated RNA was reverse transcribed, expressed TCRB transcripts were what got sequenced. Profiling relied on immunoSEQ multiplex PCR, and the TCRdb table lists in-frame clones only, not all of them. Of some 270,000 clones listed, 7% to 9% were seen once; the top ten hold more than 1%. The germline gives CDR1 LGHNA, CDR2 YSLEER. After removal of 1 base from V and 9 bases from J, the junction contained 3 bases not matched to a gene. The CDR3 contains 13 residues. Notes on this clone: No antigen is known for it.

The chain employs TRBV4-3 and TRBJ2-1, with 7 positions matching TRBD1. What was sequenced was central memory CD4+ T cells from blood. This sequence originates from a woman aged 18-29 years in good health. The CDR3, as DNA: TGCGCCAGCAGCCAAGGAGGGGGCGGTGAGCAGTTCTTC. Its translation: CASSQGGGGEQFF.